This entry lists 18 T cell receptor beta chains sequenced from one sample in a study of T cells in Graves' hyperthyroidism and ophthalmopathy. It was RNA transcripts that yielded the amplified TCR beta CDR3 regions. An initial round of RT-PCR targeting the TCR CDR3 relied on the HTBI primer set. TCRdb used MiXCR to reprocess the multiplex PCR reads, holding one entry per CDR3 protein. The data hold 450,000 to 600,000 distinct CDR3 sequences, with 20% observed a single time. The sample taken for sequencing was blood. The receptor source for this set is a man aged 40-50 years with Graves' ophthalmopathy.

This clonotype was found many times. The chain employs TRBV7-2 and TRBJ2-7, with TRBD1 identical over 9 bases. The CDR3 is 14 residues long. V lost 2 bases and J lost 5; bases outside the gene matches: 4. Germline values: CDR1 SGHTA, CDR2 FQGNSA. CDR3 bases: TGTGCCAGCAGCTTACCACAGGGGGCCCACGAGCAGTACTTC. Protein: CASSLPQGAHEQYF.

This clonotype was counted between two and nine times. The chain joins TRBV6-1 to TRBJ1-1, with a tentative D call TRBD1 (6 bases). This CDR3 is built from 14 residues. CDR1 and CDR2 from the germline V gene are MNHNS and SASEGT. Trimming stripped 5 bases from V and 10 bases from J, with 20 bases between. CDR3 sequence: CASSYPGRGGRAFF. Written as DNA, the CDR3 is TGTGCCAGCAGTTATCCTGGCAGGGGCGGGCGAGCTTTCTTT.

This clonotype was detected a few times. This chain links TRBV18 with TRBJ2-3; 9 bases match TRBD1. Trimming at V came to 1 base and at J to 4 bases, leaving 3 bases not matched to a gene. Germline CDR1 reads KGHSH; CDR2 reads LQKENI. The CDR3 is 15 residues long. This chain's CDR3 is CASSPRTGAADTQYF. The CDR3 coding sequence is TGTGCCAGCTCACCACGGACAGGGGCAGCAGATACGCAGTATTTT.

The chain links TRBV18 to TRBJ1-1, with a possible D match to TRBD1 (5 bases). CDR3 length: 12 residues. Germline CDR1 is KGHSH and CDR2 is LQKENI. V was shortened by 6 bases and J by 5 bases, with 10 bases between the two germline ends. The chain's CDR3 is CASSRRQTEAFF. CDR3 DNA: TGTGCCAGCTCGCGAAGACAGACTGAAGCTTTCTTT.

The chain carries TRBV10-3 and TRBJ2-3, with 7 bases identical to TRBD2. The germline gives CDR1 ENHRY, CDR2 SYGVKD. V gave up 6 bases and J gave up 0 bases; unmatched junction bases: 6. There are 15 residues in the CDR3. CDR3 DNA sequence: TGTGCCATCAGCCTTACTAGCGTCAGCACAGATACGCAGTATTTT. Its translation is CAISLTSVSTDTQYF.

This clonotype was picked up many times. As DNA, the CDR3 is TGTGCCTGGAGTGTACTTTCCGGGGCAGGGAAAACCTACGAGCAGTACTTC. It encodes CAWSVLSGAGKTYEQYF. This chain links TRBV30 with TRBJ2-7, with D perhaps TRBD1 or TRBD2 (5 bases each). This CDR3 spans 17 amino acids. Trimming cost V 0 bases and J 2 bases, with 20 bases left between them. Per the germline V gene, CDR1 is GTSNPN and CDR2 is SVGIG (reference sequence). Full variable domain (outside the CDR3, taken from reference TRBV30 and TRBJ2-7): SQTIHQWPATLVQPVGSPLSLECTVEGTSNPNLYWYRQAAGRGLQLLFYSVGIGQISSEVPQNLSASRPQDRQFILSSKKLLLSDSGFYLCAWSVLSGAGKTYEQYFGPGTRLTVT.

This chain joins TRBV4-2 and TRBJ2-7, with 7 bases aligning to TRBD2. Germline V lookup: CDR1 LGHNA, CDR2 YNFKEQ. V gave up 0 bases and J gave up 6 bases; unmatched junction bases: 8. This CDR3 has 15 residues. CDR3 protein: CASSQDGGVLVEQYF. The CDR3 coding sequence is TGTGCCAGCAGCCAAGATGGGGGGGTTCTCGTCGAGCAGTACTTC.

This clonotype came up many times. The chain recombines TRBV20-1 with TRBJ2-3, with 9 bases lining up with TRBD2. Germline loops: CDR1 DFQATT, CDR2 SNEGSKA (reference sequence). This CDR3 is built from 13 residues. After removal of 1 base from V and 5 bases from J, the junction contained 1 base not matched to a gene. CDR3 sequence reads: CSARVAGVDTQYF. The CDR3 DNA sequence: TGCAGTGCTAGAGTAGCGGGGGTAGATACGCAGTATTTT.

V usage is TRBV6-1 and J usage is TRBJ2-1, with 9 positions matching TRBD2. V trimming: 5 bases; J trimming: 9 bases; junction bases outside the gene matches: 14. The V gene's germline CDR1 is MNHNS and CDR2 SASEGT. The CDR3 has 16 amino acids. The CDR3 spells CASSPGRGGGAAEQFF. The CDR3 DNA is TGTGCCAGCAGTCCAGGGAGGGGCGGGGGGGCCGCTGAGCAGTTCTTC.

This clonotype appeared once. This chain connects TRBV6-1 to TRBJ2-7; 11 positions agree with TRBD1. The CDR3 covers 18 residues. With V trimmed by 6 bases and J by 2 bases, 15 bases remained unmatched. Per the germline V gene, CDR1 is MNHNS and CDR2 is SASEGT. CDR3 protein: CASRPGTGGPKTPYEQYF. The CDR3 DNA sequence: TGTGCCAGCAGGCCCGGGACAGGGGGTCCGAAAACCCCCTACGAGCAGTACTTC.

The CDR3 here is CASSVLGEKLFF. The CDR3 DNA reads as TGTGCCAGCAGTGTCTTGGGGGAAAAACTGTTTTTT. The chain links TRBV6-1 to TRBJ1-4; D call uncertain. The germline V and J ends were trimmed by 4 bases and 8 bases, with 8 bases remaining between them. The V gene's germline CDR1 is MNHNS and CDR2 SASEGT. This CDR3 region has 12 residues.

The table lists this clonotype with a few counts. V gene TRBV6-1 combines with J gene TRBJ2-1, with 9 bases identical to TRBD2. Germline values: CDR1 MNHNS, CDR2 SASEGT. This CDR3 contains 15 residues. V lost 5 bases to trimming and J lost 2 bases; unmatched junction nucleotides: 4. The CDR3 region has the DNA TGTGCCAGCAGTCTAGCGGGAATCACCTACAATGAGCAGTTCTTC. Amino acid sequence: CASSLAGITYNEQFF.

The chain joins TRBV7-9 to TRBJ2-2; 7 bases agree with TRBD2. The CDR3 totals 13 residues. Germline CDR1 reads SEHNR; CDR2 reads FQNEAQ (reference sequence). The J segment lost 9 bases and the V segment lost 8 bases, leaving 9 bases of the junction unmatched. The DNA for the CDR3 is TGTGCCAGCGGGGCGGGAGAGCCATGGGAGCTGTTTTTT. It specifies CASGAGEPWELFF.

This clonotype has just a few counts. The genes are TRBV10-3 and TRBJ2-3; D call uncertain. The germline V gene encodes CDR1 ENHRY and CDR2 SYGVKD. The germline V and J ends were trimmed by 1 base and 2 bases, with 10 bases remaining between them. CDR3 length: 15 amino acids. Written as DNA, the CDR3 is TGTGCCATCAGTGAGTTTCAGGATTTCACAGATACGCAGTATTTT. Amino acid sequence: CAISEFQDFTDTQYF.

In DNA form, the CDR3 reads TGTGCCAGCAGCCAAGAGCCCGGGCGGGGTTCACCCCTCCACTTT. Its protein is CASSQEPGRGSPLHF. The chain is built from TRBV3-1 and TRBJ1-6; the D is unclear. V lost 0 bases and J 9 bases, leaving 12 bases between the germline ends. Germline values: CDR1 LGHDT, CDR2 YNNKEL (reference sequence). The CDR3 has 15 residues. The full variable domain, with the rest looked up from reference TRBV3-1 and TRBJ1-6, is DTAVSQTPKYLVTQMGNDKSIKCEQNLGHDTMYWYKQDSKKFLKIMFSYNNKELIINETVPNRFSPKSPDKAHLNLHINSLELGDSAVYFCASSQEPGRGSPLHFGNGTRLTVT.

CDR3 DNA: TGTGCCAGCAGCTTCCCGAACAGGGATGGCTATGGCTACACCTTC. Its translation: CASSFPNRDGYGYTF. This sequence joins TRBV7-2 and TRBJ1-2, with a tentative D call TRBD1 (6 bases). The germline V gene encodes CDR1 SGHTA and CDR2 FQGNSA. Trimming stripped 3 bases from V and 4 bases from J, with 15 bases between. The CDR3 has 15 amino acids.

The rearrangement links TRBV19 to TRBJ2-1, with D perhaps being TRBD1 or TRBD2 (5 bases each). V lost 8 bases to trimming and J lost 8 bases, with 22 bases between them. In germline, CDR1 is LNHDA, CDR2 SQIVND (reference sequence). The CDR3 has 15 amino acids. The CDR3 is CASCPRGAPFDEQFF. The CDR3 DNA follows: TGTGCCAGTTGTCCCCGAGGGGCTCCGTTTGATGAGCAGTTCTTC.

This clonotype occurred a few times. The chain couples TRBV7-9 to TRBJ2-3; 8 nucleotides match TRBD2. V trimming: 3 bases; J trimming: 6 bases; junction bases outside the gene matches: 5. Germline V gene data show CDR1 as SEHNR and CDR2 as FQNEAQ (reference sequence). CDR3 size: 14 residues. CDR3: CASSFRRGDDTQYF. For the CDR3, the DNA is TGTGCCAGCAGCTTTCGGCGGGGGGACGATACGCAGTATTTT.